A selection of T cell receptor beta chains follows, all from one sample in a study of shared clonotypes between healthy human individuals. Data came from immunoSEQ multiplex PCR; TCRdb stores just in-frame clones and leaves some out. The sample shows about 990,000 clones, about 84% of them seen only once. The sample comprised memory CD4+ T cells from PBMCs. The receptors come from a man younger than 35 in good health. Some clones in this sample may be carry-over from other donors' samples. CDR3s include the opening cysteine and the closing phenylalanine or tryptophan. A D gene is named only where the DNA matches it firmly. Only part of the rows carry a size: once, few, many, or a class if the clone is expanded.

clone_size d_call j_call v_call cdr3_aa cdr3_nt
. . TRBJ2-3 TRBV30 CAWGPGGTDTQYF TGTGCCTGGGGGCCCGGGGGCACAGATACGCAGTATTTT
. . TRBJ2-1 TRBV28 CASSFPSSGTQGSYNEQFF TGTGCCAGCAGTTTCCCCTCGTCCGGGACCCAGGGCTCCTACAATGAGCAGTTCTTC
. . TRBJ1-2 TRBV2 CASRDPIQGLYGHTF TGTGCCAGCAGAGATCCAATACAGGGCCTCTATGGCCACACCTTC
once . TRBJ2-5 TRBV5-5 CASSQALGQTQETQYF TGTGCCAGCAGCCAAGCCCTCGGACAGACCCAAGAGACCCAGTACTTC
few TRBD2 TRBJ2-1 TRBV5-1 CASRGIAGDPTNEQFF TGCGCCAGCAGGGGAATAGCGGGAGACCCCACCAATGAGCAGTTCTTC
. TRBD2 TRBJ2-3 TRBV6-1 CASSGQGLAGTDTQYF TGTGCCAGCAGTGGGCAGGGACTAGCGGGAACAGATACGCAGTATTTT
. . TRBJ2-5 TRBV6-5 CASTPEAQRETQYF TGTGCCAGCACCCCCGAGGCCCAGAGGGAGACCCAGTACTTC
. . TRBJ2-2 TRBV19 CASSIRGKVTGELFF TGTGCCAGTAGTATACGGGGGAAGGTCACCGGGGAGCTGTTTTTT
. TRBD2 TRBJ2-3 TRBV5-4 CASTPTGTSGYTQYF TGTGCCAGCACGCCGACCGGGACTAGCGGTTATACGCAGTATTTT
once . TRBJ1-4 TRBV6-1 CASSEIRGRSEKLFF TGTGCCAGCAGTGAAATTCGAGGGAGGAGTGAAAAACTGTTTTTT
. . TRBJ2-7 TRBV7-2 CASSLNVVYEQYF TGTGCCAGCAGCTTAAATGTCGTCTACGAGCAGTACTTC
. . TRBJ1-5 TRBV6-4 CASSDRALVRPQHF TGTGCCAGCAGTGACAGAGCCCTGGTGAGGCCCCAGCATTTT
. . TRBJ1-1 TRBV7-9 CASSPRRDTEAFF TGTGCCAGCAGCCCACGGAGGGACACTGAAGCTTTCTTT
few . TRBJ1-4 TRBV30 CAWSVLRDRIGEKLFF TGTGCCTGGAGTGTACTCCGGGACCGGATTGGGGAAAAACTGTTTTTT
. . TRBJ2-7 TRBV29-1 CSARTTYEQYF TGCAGCGCCCGGACAACCTACGAGCAGTACTTC
. . TRBJ1-2 TRBV6-6 CASSLGANYGYTF TGTGCCAGCAGCCTCGGGGCGAACTATGGCTACACCTTC
. . TRBJ2-3 TRBV7-9 CASSSRGGWITDTQYF TGTGCCAGCAGCTCCCGGGGTGGGTGGATCACAGATACGCAGTATTTT
. . TRBJ1-1 TRBV12-5 CASGMRNTEAFF TGTGCTAGTGGTATGAGGAACACTGAAGCTTTCTTT
. . TRBJ1-4 TRBV6-1 CASIAGSAGKLFF TGTGCCAGCATCGCAGGATCGGCCGGAAAACTGTTTTTT
few . TRBJ2-1 TRBV5-1 CASSFQGSLASPFF TGCGCCAGCAGCTTTCAGGGGTCACTAGCCAGTCCGTTCTTC
. . TRBJ2-5 TRBV11-3 CASSLTGDSETQYF TGTGCCAGCAGCTTGACGGGCGATTCGGAGACCCAGTACTTC
. . TRBJ2-7 TRBV28 CASSLGVYEQYF TGTGCCAGCAGTTTAGGGGTTTACGAGCAGTACTTC
. . TRBJ2-1 TRBV11-1 CASSTRQGGWFGEQFF TGTGCCAGCAGCACACGACAGGGAGGTTGGTTCGGTGAGCAGTTCTTC
. TRBD1 TRBJ1-4 TRBV7-9 CASSLTRDRAKLFF TGTGCCAGCAGCCTAACCAGGGACAGGGCAAAACTGTTTTTT
. . TRBJ1-4 TRBV18 CASSPGGLTELFF TGTGCCAGCTCACCAGGAGGTTTAACGGAACTGTTTTTT
. TRBD2 TRBJ2-5 TRBV7-3 CASSLPAGEGRNTGETQYF TGTGCCAGCAGCTTACCAGCGGGAGAGGGGAGGAACACGGGGGAGACCCAGTACTTC
. TRBD1 TRBJ1-6 TRBV10-2 CASRRGQGNSPLHF TGCGCCAGCAGACGGGGACAGGGTAATTCACCCCTCCACTTT